Listed here are 9 T cell receptor beta chains from one sample, sequenced in a study of human T cells and chemical hapten exposure. TCRdb re-called the RACE reads with MiXCR, one entry per CDR3 protein. The sample shows a few hundred thousand distinct CDR3 sequences, around 5% of them seen only once. Time point reported: patch test 1, 2 weeks after DPC sensitization. As for treatment: therapeutic diphenylcyclopropenone sensitization with weekly scalp DPC. Sequencing was performed on whole blood, taken in connection with sensitization to the hapten diphenylcyclopropenone (DPC). These receptor sequences come from a woman aged 45-65 years with alopecia areata. Some clones in this sample may be carry-over from other donors' samples.

This clonotype was detected only a few times. The chain carries TRBV2 and TRBJ2-5; tentatively, D is TRBD1 or TRBD2 (6 bases each). This CDR3 spans 15 amino acids. V was trimmed by 10 bases and J by 5 bases, leaving 23 bases between them. Germline V gene lookup returns CDR1 SNHLY and CDR2 FYNNEI. The CDR3 DNA sequence: TGTGCCACGGCCCGGAGGGGGACAAGCGGGGAGACCCAGTACTTC. It encodes CATARRGTSGETQYF.

Many counts were recorded for this clonotype. This sequence joins TRBV12-3 or TRBV12-4 and TRBJ2-1; no firm D call. Trimming left V 2 bases short and J 10 bases short, with 15 bases between. CDR3 length: 14 residues. The CDR3 region has the DNA TGTGCCAGCAGTTTACTGACTGTCGTAGGCGAGCAGTTCTTC. Protein: CASSLLTVVGEQFF.

This clonotype was seen ten or more times. A read error may account for a junction end that differs from germline. This chain connects TRBV19 to TRBJ2-1; 13 bases are shared with TRBD2. The CDR3 is 18 residues long. The germline V gene encodes CDR1 LNHDA and CDR2 SQIVND (reference sequence). CDR3 sequence: CASSIPGLAGVSFNEQFF. In DNA form, the CDR3 reads TGTGCCAGTAGTATACCCGGACTAGCGGGAGTCTCCTTCAATGAGCAGTTCTTC.

Many counts were recorded for this clonotype. The chain uses TRBV2 and TRBJ2-7; D gene uncertain. Trimming pared 7 bases from V and 0 bases from J, leaving 19 bases between. The CDR3 is made up of 16 amino acids. CDR1 SNHLY and CDR2 FYNNEI come from the germline V gene. The CDR3 DNA reads as TGTGCCAGCATCCCCTCGGGTTCTCGACTCTCCTACGAGCAGTACTTC. Translated: CASIPSGSRLSYEQYF.

Many counts were recorded for this clonotype. This chain connects TRBV6-6 to TRBJ1-4; no clear D. The germline gives CDR1 MNHNY, CDR2 SVGAGI (reference sequence). The CDR3 has 12 amino acids. Trimming stripped 5 bases from V and 10 bases from J, with 11 bases between. Here the CDR3 reads CASSLDTGKLFF. For the CDR3, the DNA is TGTGCCAGCAGTCTCGACACGGGAAAACTGTTTTTT.

This clonotype was seen at least ten times. The chain has TRBV12-3 or TRBV12-4 and TRBJ1-2; 9 nucleotides match TRBD1. V lost 3 bases, J lost 7 bases, and 9 bases stayed unmatched. The length of the CDR3 is 15 residues. CDR3 in amino acids: CASSFAGQGARGYTF. Here the CDR3 DNA reads TGTGCCAGCAGTTTCGCGGGACAGGGAGCTCGTGGCTACACCTTC.

This clonotype was picked up many times. The chain has TRBV25-1 and TRBJ2-3, with 7 bases fitting TRBD2. From germline, CDR1 is MGHDK and CDR2 SYGVNS. CDR3 length equals 17 residues. V shed 1 base and J 4 bases; nucleotides not matched to a gene: 11. DNA for the CDR3: TGTGCCAGCAGTGAATTGTTGGGGCGGGAGACCCCAGATACGCAGTATTTT. It encodes CASSELLGRETPDTQYF.

Only a few counts were recorded for this clonotype. J is TRBJ2-5 and V is TRBV5-4; 10 nucleotides match TRBD1. Germline CDR1 and CDR2: SGHNT and YYREEE (reference sequence). The junction had 2 bases not matched to a gene; V was cut back by 4 bases and J by 5 bases. The CDR3 sequence is 13 residues long. The CDR3 DNA is TGTGCCAGCAGCGGGACAGGGGATGAGACCCAGTACTTC. Its translation is CASSGTGDETQYF.

There are many counts of this clonotype. The chain uses TRBV20-1 and TRBJ2-7; tentatively, D is TRBD1 (5 bases). V was trimmed by 0 bases and J by 2 bases, leaving 11 bases between them. The germline V gene encodes CDR1 DFQATT and CDR2 SNEGSKA (reference sequence). CDR3 length equals 14 residues. CDR3 protein: CSARDRVNPYEQYF. In DNA form, the CDR3 reads TGCAGTGCTAGAGACAGGGTAAACCCCTACGAGCAGTACTTC.